These T cell receptor beta chains were read from a single sample in a study of cytomegalovirus exposure and HLA in healthy donors. Clones were read by immunoSEQ multiplex PCR, and TCRdb kept only the in-frame ones, dropping some. The sample shows about 170,000 clones, about 83% of them seen only once. Sequencing used PBMCs. The source of these receptors is a woman between 25 and 40 years old in good health and CMV-seronegative. Both conserved end residues are part of each CDR3. Fields, in order: J gene, clone size, V gene, D gene, CDR3 DNA, CDR3 protein. The D gene is left open where the match is weak. Rows give clone size only sometimes, using once, few, many, or a class for an expanded clone.

TRBJ2-7 NA TRBV5-4 NA TGTGCCAGCAGCTTGTTCGAATCGGGGGCCTACGAGCAGTACTTC CASSLFESGAYEQYF
TRBJ2-7 NA TRBV30 NA TGTGTGACGTCGCTGGGAGAGCATTTAGAGCAGTACTTC CVTSLGEHLEQYF
TRBJ1-2 NA TRBV15 TRBD1 TGTGCCACCAGCGAAGACAGGGGCCCTCGGGGCTACACCTTC CATSEDRGPRGYTF
TRBJ2-1 NA TRBV14 NA TGTGCCAGCAGTATATTAGCCTACAATGAGCAGTTCTTC CASSILAYNEQFF
TRBJ1-1 NA TRBV5-1 NA TGCGCCAGCAGCTTAGAGGGGGGGGGCTTCACTGAAGCTTTCTTT CASSLEGGGFTEAFF
TRBJ1-5 NA TRBV7-9 TRBD1 TGTGCCAGCAGCTTAGAAGGACAGGGGGCTGGTGGTCCCCAGCATTTT CASSLEGQGAGGPQHF
TRBJ2-5 once TRBV27 TRBD2 TGTGCCAGCAGTTCAACGGGAGGGACCCAGTACTTC CASSSTGGTQYF
TRBJ1-3 NA TRBV9 TRBD1 TGTGCCAGCAGCGTAGATGTAGGGGGCACCTCTGGAAACACCATATATTTT CASSVDVGGTSGNTIYF
TRBJ1-2 NA TRBV4-3 NA TGCGCCAGCAGCCCGGGTTGGGGGGTTGGCTACACCTTC CASSPGWGVGYTF
TRBJ1-1 NA TRBV20-1 NA TGCAGTGCCCAGGCCGGGAGACAAGCTTTCTTT CSAQAGRQAFF
TRBJ2-1 NA TRBV5-5 TRBD1 TGTGCCAGCAGCGCCACCGGGACAGGGGGCCTGGGGGAGCAGTTCTTC CASSATGTGGLGEQFF
TRBJ2-7 NA TRBV5-1 TRBD1 TGCGCCAGCAGCCTGATGTGGGGTGGACAGGGGACCTCCTACGAGCAGTACTTC CASSLMWGGQGTSYEQYF
TRBJ2-7 NA TRBV5-1 NA TGCGCCAGCAGCGGGGCAGCCCCCTACGAGCAGTACTTC CASSGAAPYEQYF
TRBJ1-6 NA TRBV5-6 NA TGTGCCAGCAGCCTAAGGACAAGAAATAATTCACCCCTCCACTTT CASSLRTRNNSPLHF
TRBJ2-2 NA TRBV5-1 TRBD2 TGCGCCAGCATACCGGGGGGAAACACCGGGGAGCTGTTTTTT CASIPGGNTGELFF
TRBJ2-7 NA TRBV30 NA TGTGCCTGGAGGGGAGTTCAGGCTTTCTCCTACGAGCAGTACTTC CAWRGVQAFSYEQYF
TRBJ2-1 NA TRBV20-1 NA TGCAGTGCTAGCTTGAGGGAGCAGTTCTTC CSASLREQFF
TRBJ2-7 NA TRBV28 TRBD1 TGTGCCAGCAGTTTTCAGGGGGCGTACGAGCAGTACTTC CASSFQGAYEQYF
TRBJ1-2 NA TRBV11-2 TRBD1 TGTGCCAGCAGCCAAACAGGGGGAGACTATGGCTACACCTTC CASSQTGGDYGYTF
TRBJ1-4 NA TRBV6-5 TRBD1 TGTGCCAGCACCAACAGGGGGAATAATGAAAAACTGTTTTTT CASTNRGNNEKLFF
TRBJ2-7 NA TRBV27 NA TGTGCCAGCCGTCCCCGGATGGGGGGACCCCTGAACGAGCAGTACTTC CASRPRMGGPLNEQYF
TRBJ1-5 NA TRBV5-6 NA TGTGCCAGCAGCAGGGGACGCGGGGGTTTGGAGCCCCAGCATTTT CASSRGRGGLEPQHF
TRBJ2-1 NA TRBV7-2 TRBD1 TGTGCCAGCAGCTCCCGTCCCGGGACAGGGTTTACCTACAATGAGCAGTTCTTC CASSSRPGTGFTYNEQFF
TRBJ2-7 NA TRBV29-1 NA TGCAGCGTTACGACACCAAACTCCTACGAGCAGTACTTC CSVTTPNSYEQYF
TRBJ2-1 NA TRBV4-3 TRBD2 TGCGCCAGCAGCCACGCCCTCGGAGGGCTAGCGGGGGTCAATGAGCAGTTCTTC CASSHALGGLAGVNEQFF
TRBJ2-1 NA TRBV19 NA TGTGCCAGTACTCCTTACCTATCTCGGGAGCAGTTCTTC CASTPYLSREQFF
TRBJ1-2 NA TRBV18 TRBD1 TGTGCCAGCTCACAGGCGGACAGGGACTATGGCTACACCTTC CASSQADRDYGYTF
TRBJ2-7 NA TRBV18 NA TGTGCCAGCTCACCACCCGCGGGAACTCACGAGCAGTACTTC CASSPPAGTHEQYF
TRBJ2-1 NA TRBV18 NA TGTGCCAGCTCACCACGAGCAGCCAGGGGCGACAATGAGCAGTTCTTC CASSPRAARGDNEQFF
TRBJ2-7 NA TRBV19 TRBD1 TGTGCCAGTAGTTCGGGACAGGTTAACGAGCAGTACTTC CASSSGQVNEQYF
TRBJ2-5 NA TRBV27 NA TGTGCCAGCAGTAGCGGGTCACAAGAGACCCAGTACTTC CASSSGSQETQYF
TRBJ2-1 NA TRBV13 NA TGTGCCAGCAGCTACAAGACAGACCTAACCTACAATGAGCAGTTCTTC CASSYKTDLTYNEQFF
TRBJ2-7 NA TRBV27 TRBD1 TGTGCCAGCAGTCCCTCCGGACAGGGGGCATCCTACGAGCAGTACTTC CASSPSGQGASYEQYF
TRBJ2-3 once TRBV6-1 TRBD2 TGTGCCAGCAGTCTGGGACGGGGGGACACAGATACGCAGTATTTT CASSLGRGDTDTQYF
TRBJ2-7 NA TRBV14 NA TGTGCCAGCAGCCTACTAATCGGGGAAAGGTACGAGCAGTACTTC CASSLLIGERYEQYF